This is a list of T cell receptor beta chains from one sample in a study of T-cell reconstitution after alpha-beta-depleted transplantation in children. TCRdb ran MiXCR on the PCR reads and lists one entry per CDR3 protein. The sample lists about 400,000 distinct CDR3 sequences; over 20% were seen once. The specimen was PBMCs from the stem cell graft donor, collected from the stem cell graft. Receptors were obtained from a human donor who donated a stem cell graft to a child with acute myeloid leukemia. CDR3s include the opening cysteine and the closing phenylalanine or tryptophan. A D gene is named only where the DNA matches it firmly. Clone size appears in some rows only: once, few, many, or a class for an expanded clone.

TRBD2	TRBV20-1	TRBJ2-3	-	TGCAGTGCACTCAACCGACTAGCGGGAGTTCCAGATACGCAGTATTTT	CSALNRLAGVPDTQYF
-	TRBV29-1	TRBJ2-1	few	TGCAGCGTTGGGGCGGAGGCCGCAAGCCTCCCTAGCAATGAGCAGTTCTTC	CSVGAEAASLPSNEQFF
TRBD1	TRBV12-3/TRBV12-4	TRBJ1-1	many	TGTGCCAGCAGTCCGAACAGGGGTAGAGACACTGAAGCTTTCTTT	CASSPNRGRDTEAFF
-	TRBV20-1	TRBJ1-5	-	TGCAGTGCTAGAGATGCGGGGTCCACCAGCAATCAGCCCCAGCATTTT	CSARDAGSTSNQPQHF
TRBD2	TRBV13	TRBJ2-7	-	TGTGCCAGCAGCTTAAGCGGGACTATCCCCTACGAGCAGTACTTC	CASSLSGTIPYEQYF
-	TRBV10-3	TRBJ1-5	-	TGTGCCATCAGGCAGGGTTTGGGTCAGCCCCAGCATTTT	CAIRQGLGQPQHF
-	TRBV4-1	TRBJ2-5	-	TGCGCCAGCAGCCAAGATCGAATGACCGACGTCCAGGAAGAGACCCAGTACTTC	CASSQDRMTDVQEETQYF
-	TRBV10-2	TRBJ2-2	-	TGCGCCAGCAGTGAGTCGGGTGGCAACACCGGGGAGCTGTTTTTT	CASSESGGNTGELFF
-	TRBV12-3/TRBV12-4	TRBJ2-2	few	TGTGCCAGCAGCCAGGGTTCCGGGGAGCTGTTTTTT	CASSQGSGELFF
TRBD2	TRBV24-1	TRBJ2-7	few	TGTGCCACCAGTGATCCGGGACTAGCGGGGACCTACGAGCAGTACTTC	CATSDPGLAGTYEQYF
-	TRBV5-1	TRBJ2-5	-	TGCGCCAGCAGCTTGGCAAGGCCGCCGCAGGAGACCCAGTACTTC	CASSLARPPQETQYF
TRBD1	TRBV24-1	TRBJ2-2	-	TGTGCCACCAGTGATCCCGGACAGGGGACCGGGGAGCTGTTTTTT	CATSDPGQGTGELFF
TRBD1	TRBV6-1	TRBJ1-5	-	TGTGCCAGCAGCCCTCGGGACAGGGTTTCTCAGCCCCAGCATTTT	CASSPRDRVSQPQHF
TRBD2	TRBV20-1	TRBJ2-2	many	TGCAGTGCTAGTGTGCGGACTAGCGGCACCGGGGAGCTGTTTTTT	CSASVRTSGTGELFF
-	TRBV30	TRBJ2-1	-	TGTGCCTGGAGTGCGTACAATGAGCAGTTCTTC	CAWSAYNEQFF
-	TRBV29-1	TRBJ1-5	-	TGCAGCGTGGACACAGGACCTAGCAATCAGCCCCAGCATTTT	CSVDTGPSNQPQHF
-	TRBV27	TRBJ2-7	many	TGTGCCAGCTGGGGCCGAGGGAGCTCCTACGAGCAGTACTTC	CASWGRGSSYEQYF